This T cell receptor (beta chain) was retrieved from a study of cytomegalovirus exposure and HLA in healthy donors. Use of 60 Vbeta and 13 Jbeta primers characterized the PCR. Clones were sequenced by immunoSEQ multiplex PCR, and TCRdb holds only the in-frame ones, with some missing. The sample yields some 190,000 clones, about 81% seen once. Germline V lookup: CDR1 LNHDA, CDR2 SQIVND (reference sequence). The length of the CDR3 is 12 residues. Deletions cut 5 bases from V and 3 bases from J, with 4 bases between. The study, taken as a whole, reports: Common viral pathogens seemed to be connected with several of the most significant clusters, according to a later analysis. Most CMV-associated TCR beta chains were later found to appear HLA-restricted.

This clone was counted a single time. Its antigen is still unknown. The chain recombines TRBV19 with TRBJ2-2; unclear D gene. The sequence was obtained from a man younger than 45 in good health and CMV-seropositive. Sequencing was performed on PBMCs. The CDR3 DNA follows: TGTGCCAGTAGTCTTTACACCGGGGAGCTGTTTTTT. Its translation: CASSLYTGELFF.